A selection of T cell receptor beta chains follows, all from one sample in a study of post-analysis software for immune sequencing data. TCRdb used MiXCR to reprocess the PCR reads, holding one entry per CDR3 protein. The table lists about 820,000 distinct CDR3 sequences, roughly 50% of them singletons, with around 4.5% in the top ten. Sequencing was done on a sample of blood. The source of these receptors is a girl under 18 with multiple sclerosis. Both conserved end residues are part of each CDR3. Each record gives: CDR3 length, clone size, V gene, D gene, J gene, CDR3 protein, CDR3 DNA. D genes are given only for firm matches. Some rows have no size entry. The others give once, few or many, or a class for an expanded clone.

19	-	TRBV6-1	TRBD2	TRBJ2-1	CASSEATSGGAFWRNEQFF	TGTGCCAGCAGTGAAGCAACTAGCGGGGGGGCGTTCTGGAGAAATGAGCAGTTCTTC
19	-	TRBV20-1	-	TRBJ2-7	CSARIHPLMTSPGSNEQYF	TGCAGTGCTAGAATACACCCATTAATGACTAGTCCGGGGTCAAACGAGCAGTACTTC
13	-	TRBV29-1	TRBD1	TRBJ1-5	CSAVKQGPQPQHF	TGCAGCGCCGTAAAACAGGGGCCTCAGCCCCAGCATTTT
20	-	TRBV2	TRBD2	TRBJ2-3	CASSRRPLTTAGVGTDTQYF	TGTGCCAGCAGCCGCCGGCCTCTGACTACGGCGGGAGTGGGCACAGATACGCAGTATTTT
15	few	TRBV19	TRBD1	TRBJ2-1	CASSTGTGSYNEQFF	TGTGCCAGTAGTACCGGGACAGGGTCCTACAATGAGCAGTTCTTC
13	-	TRBV2	-	TRBJ2-7	CARGGRETYEQYF	TGTGCCAGGGGGGGACGGGAGACCTACGAGCAGTACTTC
15	-	TRBV29-1	-	TRBJ1-1	CSAALGERPNTEAFF	TGCAGCGCCGCCCTCGGGGAGCGACCGAACACTGAAGCTTTCTTT
17	-	TRBV2	-	TRBJ1-4	CASRSYMVGVANEKLFF	TGTGCCAGCAGGTCCTACATGGTTGGGGTAGCAAATGAAAAACTGTTTTTT
13	few	TRBV5-1	-	TRBJ2-5	CASSLRVLETQYF	TGCGCCAGCAGCTTGAGGGTTTTGGAGACCCAGTACTTC
14	-	TRBV7-3	-	TRBJ2-5	CASSGRDHQETQYF	TGTGCCAGCAGCGGCCGGGACCACCAAGAGACCCAGTACTTC
12	-	TRBV20-1	-	TRBJ2-7	CSASGLTYEQYF	TGCAGTGCTAGCGGATTGACCTACGAGCAGTACTTC
16	-	TRBV28	TRBD1	TRBJ2-7	CASSSMETGVSYEQYF	TGTGCCAGCAGTTCCATGGAGACAGGGGTTTCCTACGAGCAGTACTTC
13	-	TRBV20-1	-	TRBJ1-1	CSANDGFSTEAFF	TGCAGTGCGAACGACGGGTTTTCCACTGAAGCTTTCTTT
18	-	TRBV7-6	TRBD2	TRBJ2-5	CASSLAPLAGTVQETQYF	TGTGCCAGCAGCTTAGCCCCTCTAGCGGGGACAGTACAAGAGACCCAGTACTTC
17	few	TRBV20-1	-	TRBJ2-7	CSAYERGLFVGGYEQYF	TGCAGTGCCTACGAAAGAGGCTTATTCGTCGGCGGCTACGAGCAGTACTTC
13	-	TRBV7-9	-	TRBJ1-5	CVSSRQGNQPQHF	TGTGTCAGCAGTCGCCAAGGCAATCAGCCCCAGCATTTT
14	-	TRBV29-1	TRBD2	TRBJ2-7	CSVETGGKPYEQYF	TGCAGCGTCGAGACGGGGGGGAAGCCCTACGAGCAGTACTTC
14	-	TRBV20-1	-	TRBJ2-1	CSAQGGASYNEQFF	TGCAGTGCTCAAGGCGGCGCGTCCTACAATGAGCAGTTCTTC
14	-	TRBV20-1	-	TRBJ2-7	CSAAGTGSSYEQYF	TGCAGTGCTGCCGGGACGGGGAGCTCCTACGAGCAGTACTTC
15	-	TRBV6-2/TRBV6-3	TRBD2	TRBJ2-3	CASSYEAGGPDTQYF	TGTGCCAGCAGTTACGAAGCGGGAGGGCCGGATACGCAGTATTTT
17	-	TRBV5-1	-	TRBJ2-5	CASSLAVSGTPQETQYF	TGCGCCAGCAGCTTGGCCGTCTCCGGGACCCCCCAAGAGACCCAGTACTTC
15	-	TRBV12-5	-	TRBJ2-1	CASGFPPTDYNEQFF	TGTGCTAGTGGTTTTCCTCCGACTGACTACAATGAGCAGTTCTTC
18	few	TRBV3-1	TRBD2	TRBJ2-1	CASSQAPPVAGRNNEQFF	TGTGCCAGCAGCCAAGCCCCCCCGGTAGCGGGGAGAAACAATGAGCAGTTCTTC
14	few	TRBV15	-	TRBJ2-7	CATSRDISPYEQYF	TGTGCCACCAGCAGAGATATCAGCCCCTACGAGCAGTACTTC
15	-	TRBV29-1	-	TRBJ1-1	CSVERRQGMNTEAFF	TGCAGCGTTGAAAGGAGGCAGGGTATGAACACTGAAGCTTTCTTT
13	-	TRBV29-1	-	TRBJ1-2	CSVWRAARYGYTF	TGCAGCGTCTGGAGGGCGGCTCGTTATGGCTACACCTTC
15	once	TRBV7-3	TRBD1	TRBJ2-1	CASTYGPGGIDEQFF	TGTGCCAGCACTTACGGGCCAGGGGGTATAGATGAGCAGTTCTTC
17	-	TRBV10-3	TRBD2	TRBJ2-6	CAISTSGRASGADVLTF	TGTGCCATCAGTACTAGCGGGAGGGCCTCCGGGGCCGACGTCCTGACTTTC
12	many	TRBV5-1	-	TRBJ1-2	CASSLAGDGYTF	TGTGCCAGCAGCTTAGCAGGGGACGGCTACACCTTC
13	-	TRBV6-1	TRBD1	TRBJ1-2	CASRGQGRVGYTF	TGTGCCAGCAGAGGACAGGGGAGAGTCGGCTACACCTTC
16	-	TRBV4-1	TRBD2	TRBJ2-7	CASSQDLGLGAYEQYF	TGCGCCAGCAGCCAAGATCTGGGACTAGGGGCCTACGAGCAGTACTTC
13	few	TRBV29-1	-	TRBJ2-7	CSVERDSTYEQYF	TGCAGCGTTGAAAGGGACTCGACCTACGAGCAGTACTTC
14	-	TRBV7-2	-	TRBJ2-7	CASSLDPSGYEQYF	TGTGCCAGCAGCTTGGACCCGTCTGGATACGAGCAGTACTTC
13	few	TRBV6-2/TRBV6-3	-	TRBJ2-1	CASSRDFYNEQFF	TGTGCCAGCAGTCGGGACTTTTACAATGAGCAGTTCTTC
13	-	TRBV5-1	-	TRBJ1-1	CASSLYPNTEAFF	TGCGCCAGCAGCTTGTATCCGAACACTGAAGCTTTCTTT
13	many	TRBV12-3/TRBV12-4	TRBD1	TRBJ1-2	CASSLTGGYGYTF	TGTGCCAGCAGCTTAACAGGGGGGTATGGCTACACCTTC
13	-	TRBV5-1	-	TRBJ1-2	CASSPGSADVYTF	TGCGCCAGCAGCCCGGGATCCGCGGACGTCTACACCTTC
13	-	TRBV29-1	-	TRBJ1-5	CSVGLTRDQPQHF	TGCAGCGTTGGACTAACCCGAGATCAGCCCCAGCATTTT
15	-	TRBV3-1	-	TRBJ2-6	CASSQGPTGANVLTF	TGTGCCAGCAGCCAAGGTCCCACTGGGGCCAACGTCCTGACTTTC
14	-	TRBV24-1	-	TRBJ2-3	CATSDPRVKDTQYF	TGTGCCACCAGTGATCCCAGGGTTAAGGATACGCAGTATTTT
16	once	TRBV12-3/TRBV12-4	-	TRBJ1-2	CASSLARPTNNYGYTF	TGTGCCAGCAGTTTAGCGAGACCGACAAATAACTATGGCTACACCTTC
15	-	TRBV5-1	-	TRBJ2-7	CASRSATGLTYEQYF	TGCGCCAGCAGGTCCGCTACAGGGTTAACCTACGAGCAGTACTTC
13	few	TRBV5-4	-	TRBJ1-2	CASSLGGAGGYTF	TGTGCCAGCAGCTTGGGGGGGGCTGGTGGCTACACCTTC
14	-	TRBV7-9	-	TRBJ2-7	CASSQEGNAYEQYF	TGTGCCAGCAGCCAAGAGGGCAATGCCTACGAGCAGTACTTC
13	few	TRBV5-1	-	TRBJ2-7	CASSGMGGYEQYF	TGCGCCAGCAGCGGGATGGGGGGCTACGAGCAGTACTTC
13	-	TRBV25-1	-	TRBJ1-2	CASRTSGGYGYTF	TGTGCCAGCAGGACTTCGGGGGGCTATGGCTACACCTTC
14	-	TRBV6-2/TRBV6-3	-	TRBJ1-5	CASSYGGGNQPQHF	TGTGCCAGCAGTTACGGGGGGGGCAATCAGCCCCAGCATTTT
15	-	TRBV10-2	-	TRBJ2-7	CASSATRQVAYEQYF	TGCGCCAGCAGTGCTACCCGACAGGTAGCTTACGAGCAGTACTTC
14	-	TRBV6-5	-	TRBJ2-1	CASSYGVSNNEQFF	TGTGCCAGCAGTTACGGGGTATCGAACAATGAGCAGTTCTTC
12	few	TRBV6-6	-	TRBJ2-6	CAESPGANVLTF	TGTGCCGAGAGTCCGGGGGCCAACGTCCTGACTTTC
15	-	TRBV7-2	-	TRBJ2-1	CASSFGGPVYNEQFF	TGTGCCAGCAGCTTTGGGGGACCGGTTTACAATGAGCAGTTCTTC